One and the same sample provided the 4 T cell receptor beta chains below, sequenced in a study of cytomegalovirus exposure and HLA in healthy donors. It was with 60 Vbeta and 13 Jbeta primers that the PCR ran. Sequencing was performed with immunoSEQ multiplex PCR; in TCRdb, only in-frame clones are kept and a portion is missing. The sample holds around 150,000 clones, approximately 80% seen once. The sample comprised PBMCs. These receptors all stem from a man aged 40-55 years in good health and CMV-seronegative.

This clone was counted only a few times. The chain links TRBV27 to TRBJ2-7; 9 bases are a match to TRBD2. The germline V gene encodes CDR1 MNHEY and CDR2 SMNVEV (reference sequence). The CDR3 has 15 amino acids. The trim removed 6 bases at V and 4 bases at J, leaving 10 bases unmatched. The CDR3 here is CASRALAGSGYEQYF. CDR3 in DNA: TGTGCCAGCAGAGCCCTAGCGGGAAGCGGGTACGAGCAGTACTTC.

V usage is TRBV7-8 and J usage is TRBJ2-5; D not certain. Germline V lookup: CDR1 SGHVS, CDR2 FQNEAQ. V lost 5 bases to trimming and J lost 1 base, with 11 bases between them. The CDR3 is 14 amino acids. The CDR3 bases are TGTGCCAGCAGCCCCCAAAGCGCCCAAGAGACCCAGTACTTC. Its protein is CASSPQSAQETQYF. Full variable domain (rest looked up from reference TRBV7-8 and TRBJ2-5): GAGVSQSPRYKVAKRGQDVALRCDPISGHVSLFWYQQALGQGPEFLTYFQNEAQLDKSGLPSDRFFAERPEGSVSTLKIQRTQQEDSAVYLCASSPQSAQETQYFGPGTRLLVL.

The CDR3: CASTGTSGINEQFF. CDR3 DNA: TGTGCCAGCACCGGGACTAGCGGGATCAATGAGCAGTTCTTC. This rearrangement joins TRBV18 to TRBJ2-1; 13 bases agree with TRBD2. This CDR3 is built from 14 residues. J was trimmed by 6 bases and V by 8 bases; bases with no gene match: 4. Germline CDR1 KGHSH, CDR2 LQKENI.

The chain links TRBV25-1 to TRBJ2-3; no reliable D call. The germline V gene encodes CDR1 MGHDK and CDR2 SYGVNS. The CDR3 loop spans 11 amino acids. Trimming pared 11 bases from V and 4 bases from J, leaving 10 bases between. The CDR3 nucleotides are TGTGCCCCCTCTCCCCCAGATACGCAGTATTTT. Translated, it gives CAPSPPDTQYF.